A selection of T cell receptor beta chains follows, all from one sample in a study of blood T cells in healthy people across ages. TCRdb used MiXCR to reprocess the 5' RACE reads, holding one entry per CDR3 protein. The repertoire holds about 1.8 million distinct CDR3 sequences, roughly 52% seen once, with more than 2% in the top ten. The sample was blood. The receptors shown here come from a woman in her thirties or forties in good health. Both conserved end residues are part of each CDR3. A D gene is named only where the DNA matches it firmly. Clone sizes are given selectively: once, few, many, or a class where the clone is expanded.

v_call,clone_size,d_call,j_call,cdr3_nt,cdr3_aa
TRBV27,-,TRBD2,TRBJ2-1,TGTGCCAGCAGGGCCAGCGGGGGGGGGACTGAGCAGTTCTTC,CASRASGGGTEQFF
TRBV4-3,-,-,TRBJ2-1,TGCGCCAGCAGCCAAGATATCAGAAACTCCTACAATGAGCAGTTCTTC,CASSQDIRNSYNEQFF
TRBV20-1,few,-,TRBJ2-3,TGCAGTGCTAATCCAGCGTTACTTACAGATACGCAGTATTTT,CSANPALLTDTQYF
TRBV7-2,-,-,TRBJ1-1,TGTGCCAGCAGCTTAGATGGCAGGGACACTGAAGCTTTCTTT,CASSLDGRDTEAFF
TRBV29-1,few,TRBD1,TRBJ2-5,TGCAGCGGACACACAGGGGGCGGGGAGACCCAGTACTTC,CSGHTGGGETQYF
TRBV7-9,many,-,TRBJ2-5,TGTGCCAGCAGCTTGGCCACGGAGACCCAGTACTTC,CASSLATETQYF
TRBV24-1,few,TRBD1,TRBJ2-5,TGTGCCACCGGAGACAGGGTACAAGAGACCCAGTACTTC,CATGDRVQETQYF
TRBV12-3/TRBV12-4,-,-,TRBJ2-7,TGTGCCAGCAGTTTTTGGCAGGGCCACGAGCAGTACTTC,CASSFWQGHEQYF
TRBV19,-,TRBD1,TRBJ1-5,TGTGCCAGTAGTACCTTTCATCCGGGACAGTCGCTTAGCAATCAGCCCCAGCATTTT,CASSTFHPGQSLSNQPQHF
TRBV4-2,-,TRBD2,TRBJ2-3,TGTGCCAGCAGCTCACGACTAGCGGAGGGCACTAGCACAGATACGCAGTATTTT,CASSSRLAEGTSTDTQYF
TRBV29-1,-,-,TRBJ1-2,TGCAGCGTTGAAGACCTGGTGGAGGGGATAAACTGTGGCTACACCTTC,CSVEDLVEGINCGYTF
TRBV6-2/TRBV6-3,-,TRBD2,TRBJ2-1,TGTGCCAGCAGAATTAGCGGGGGGACCTACAATGAGCAGTTCTTC,CASRISGGTYNEQFF
TRBV27,once,-,TRBJ1-2,TGTGCCAGCAGTTTAGTGTCCCCGGGCAGCGATAATAATGGCTACACCTTC,CASSLVSPGSDNNGYTF
TRBV4-1,-,-,TRBJ2-4,TGCGCCAGCAGCCAAGGATCGGTAGCCAAAAACATTCAGTACTTC,CASSQGSVAKNIQYF
TRBV7-2,-,-,TRBJ1-6,TGTGCCAGCAGCTCCATACAGGGTCAGGCACCCCTCCACTTT,CASSSIQGQAPLHF
TRBV12-3/TRBV12-4,-,-,TRBJ1-5,TGTGCCAGCAGTTTAGCCACCACAGGTCCCAATCAGCCCCAGCATTTT,CASSLATTGPNQPQHF
TRBV11-2,few,-,TRBJ2-4,TGTGCCAGCAGCTCCCCGAACATTCAGTACTTC,CASSSPNIQYF
TRBV4-2,-,TRBD1,TRBJ1-2,TGTGCCAGCAGCCAGCTTTGGGGGACAGGGTCGGACTATGGCTACACCTTC,CASSQLWGTGSDYGYTF
TRBV27,once,-,TRBJ1-5,TGTGCCAGCAGTCAACTGGGCCTAAGTCAGCCCCAGCATTTT,CASSQLGLSQPQHF
TRBV20-1,-,-,TRBJ2-3,TGCAGTGCTAGAGATGCCCACCAGCCGAGCACAGATACGCAGTATTTT,CSARDAHQPSTDTQYF
TRBV3-1,-,-,TRBJ2-1,TGTGCCAGCAGCCTCAGGGACGCTGAGCAGTTCTTC,CASSLRDAEQFF
TRBV27,few,-,TRBJ2-4,TGTGCCAGCAGTCCCCTGGGATACTACATGCAGTACTTC,CASSPLGYYMQYF
TRBV3-1,-,-,TRBJ2-7,TGTGCCAGCAGCCAAGTTACCTACAATGAGCAGTACTTC,CASSQVTYNEQYF
TRBV27,-,TRBD2,TRBJ2-3,TGTGCCAGCAGTTGGGGACTAGCGGGTGCCACTAGCACAGATACGCAGTATTTT,CASSWGLAGATSTDTQYF
TRBV5-1,few,-,TRBJ2-1,TGTGCCAGCAGCTTACCAGGGACTGAGCAGTTCTTC,CASSLPGTEQFF